This T cell receptor beta chain stems from a study of blood T cell repertoires in COVID-19. Study-wide context: Acute-phase and convalescent COVID-19 samples originated in the United States, Italy and Spain. T cells, B-cell-depleted T cells, or PBMCs supplied cDNA or gDNA.

As processed by the authors: Amplification with reference gene primers provided the estimates of nucleated cell counts. Generated by immunoSEQ multiplex PCR, the TCRdb table keeps only in-frame clones and is missing some. That table furnishes V, J and clone size, whereas the DNA furnished D and trimming. Here the sample spans about 250,000 clones, roughly 84% being singletons. Followed longitudinally, the Seattle patients had been enrolled during active infection. In germline, CDR1 is MNHEY, CDR2 SVGAGI. This CDR3 is built from 13 residues. V was shortened by 7 bases and J by 6 bases, with 10 bases between the two germline ends.

The TCR comes from a person between 65 and 79 years old with COVID-19, enrolled during active disease. The chain joins TRBV6-5 to TRBJ1-6; D gene unclear. Sequencing was carried out using peripheral blood. The CDR3 region is CASTRTGNSPLHF. In DNA form, the CDR3 reads TGTGCCAGCACGCGCACCGGTAATTCACCCCTCCACTTT.